This T cell receptor (beta chain) is drawn from a study of PD-L1 blockade in urothelial cancer. Time point here: pretreatment peripheral blood. Disease in patients was locally advanced or metastatic urothelial carcinoma. Clones were sequenced by immunoSEQ multiplex PCR, and TCRdb holds only the in-frame ones, with some missing. The top ten hold under 2% of the sample, which has tens of thousands of clones, around 89% seen once. The receptor comes from a man aged 60-69 years with urothelial cancer. The sequences come from PBMCs, collected around atezolizumab (anti-PD-L1) treatment.

The CDR3 bases are TGTGCCTGGACCCCGGGGAGGGCGAACACCGGGGAGCTGTTTTTT. Its translation is CAWTPGRANTGELFF. The gene calls are TRBV30 and TRBJ2-2; 7 nucleotides align to TRBD2. Trimming at V came to 4 bases and at J to 0 bases, leaving 5 bases not matched to a gene. CDR3 length: 15 residues. CDR1 and CDR2 (germline): GTSNPN, SVGIG (reference sequence).